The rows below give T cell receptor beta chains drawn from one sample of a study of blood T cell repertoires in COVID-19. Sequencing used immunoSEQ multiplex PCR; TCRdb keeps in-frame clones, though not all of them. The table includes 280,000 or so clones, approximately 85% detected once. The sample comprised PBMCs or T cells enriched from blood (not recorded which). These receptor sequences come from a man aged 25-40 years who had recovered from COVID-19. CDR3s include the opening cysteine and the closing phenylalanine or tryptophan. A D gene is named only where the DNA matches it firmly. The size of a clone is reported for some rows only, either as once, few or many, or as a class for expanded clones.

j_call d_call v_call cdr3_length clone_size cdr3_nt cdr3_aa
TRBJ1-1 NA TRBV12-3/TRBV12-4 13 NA TGTGCCAGCACTGGGGGCATCGACACTGAAGCTTTCTTT CASTGGIDTEAFF
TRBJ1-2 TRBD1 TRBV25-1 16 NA TGTGCCAGCAGTGGTGAACAGGGGACGATCGGCTATGGCTACACCTTC CASSGEQGTIGYGYTF
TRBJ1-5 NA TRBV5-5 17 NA TGTGCCAGCAGCTTGGGCGCAGGGGAAGGCCTTGACCAGCCCCAGCATTTT CASSLGAGEGLDQPQHF
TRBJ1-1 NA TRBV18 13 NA TGTGCCAGCTCACCAGCACAGAACACTGAAGCTTTCTTT CASSPAQNTEAFF
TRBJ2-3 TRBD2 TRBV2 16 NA TGTGCCAGCCTAGCGGGGGGCCGCCCGTTCACAGATACGCAGTATTTT CASLAGGRPFTDTQYF
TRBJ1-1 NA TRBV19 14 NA TGTGCCAGTAGTTTGAAGGGGAAGAACACTGAAGCTTTCTTT CASSLKGKNTEAFF
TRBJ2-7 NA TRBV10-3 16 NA TGTGCCATCAGTGAGTCGCGGGGGCGCGGATTCTACGAGCAGTACTTC CAISESRGRGFYEQYF
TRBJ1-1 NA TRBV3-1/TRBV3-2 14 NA TGTGCCAGCAGCCAAGGAGGAGGGAACACTGAAGCTTTCTTT CASSQGGGNTEAFF
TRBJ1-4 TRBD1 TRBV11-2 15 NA TGTGCCAGCAGCTCTGGGACAGGGGATTTTGAAAAACTGTTTTTT CASSSGTGDFEKLFF
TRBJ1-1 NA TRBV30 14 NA TGTGCCTGGAGAGCCCTGAATCCGGGGACTGAAGCTTTCTTT CAWRALNPGTEAFF
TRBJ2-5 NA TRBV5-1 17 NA TGCGCCAGCAGCTTGGCACCCGTGGGGCGGTACCAAGAGACCCAGTACTTC CASSLAPVGRYQETQYF
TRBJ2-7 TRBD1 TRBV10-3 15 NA TGTGCCATCAGTGGAAGTAGAGGACAGGGCTACGAGCAGTACTTC CAISGSRGQGYEQYF
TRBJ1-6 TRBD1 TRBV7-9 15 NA TGTGCCAGCAGCTTAGCGGACAGGGGATGGTCACCCCTCCACTTT CASSLADRGWSPLHF
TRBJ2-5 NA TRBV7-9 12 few TGTGCCAGCAGCTTAGGCACTGAGACCCAGTACTTC CASSLGTETQYF
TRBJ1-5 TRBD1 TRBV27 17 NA TGTGCCAGCGGTTCTTTGGGGACAGGGGACATTTTACAGCCCCAGCATTTT CASGSLGTGDILQPQHF
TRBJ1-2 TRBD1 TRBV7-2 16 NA TGTGCCAGCAGCTCCGGGACAGTCCTTTTTAACTATGGCTACACCTTC CASSSGTVLFNYGYTF
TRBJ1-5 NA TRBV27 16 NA TGTGCCAGCAGTGTACAGTTTACTTATAGCAATCAGCCCCAGCATTTT CASSVQFTYSNQPQHF
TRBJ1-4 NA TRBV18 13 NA TGTGCCAGCTCACCGGACAGAAATGAAAAACTGTTTTTT CASSPDRNEKLFF
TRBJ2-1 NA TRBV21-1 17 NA TGTGCCAGCAGCAAAGTAGGGCTAGCGGGGGGCCACAATGAGCAGTTCTTC CASSKVGLAGGHNEQFF
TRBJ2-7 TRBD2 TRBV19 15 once TGTGCCAGTAGTATATCGGGGGGGGGCTCCTACGAGCAGTACTTC CASSISGGGSYEQYF
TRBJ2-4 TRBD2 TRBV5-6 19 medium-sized TGTGCCAGCAGCTTGGGGGCTAGCGGGGGGCACCAGGCCAAAAACATTCAGTACTTC CASSLGASGGHQAKNIQYF
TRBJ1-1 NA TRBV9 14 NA TGTGCCAGCAGCCCCCGACAGTTGAACACTGAAGCTTTCTTT CASSPRQLNTEAFF
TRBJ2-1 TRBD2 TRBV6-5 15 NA TGTGCCAGCAGCCCCGGGACTAGCGGGGGGCTTGAGCAGTTCTTC CASSPGTSGGLEQFF
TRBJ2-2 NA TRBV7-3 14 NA TGTGCCAGCAGTTCCGGGACACACACCGGGGAGCTGTTTTTT CASSSGTHTGELFF
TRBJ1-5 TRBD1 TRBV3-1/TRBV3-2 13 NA TGTGCCAGCAGCCGTCAACAGGGGCAGCCCCAGCATTTT CASSRQQGQPQHF
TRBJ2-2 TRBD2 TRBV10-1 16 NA TGCGCCAGCAGTGCCGGGACTAGCCCGAACACCGGGGAGCTGTTTTTT CASSAGTSPNTGELFF
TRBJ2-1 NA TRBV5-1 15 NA TGCGCCAGCAGCACAGGGGGAGGGTCCTACAATGAGCAGTTCTTC CASSTGGGSYNEQFF
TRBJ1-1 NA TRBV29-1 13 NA TGCAGCGTTCCTACCCAGGGAGGGGTTGGTGCTTTCTTT CSVPTQGGVGAFF
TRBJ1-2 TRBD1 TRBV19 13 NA TGTGCCAGTAGTATGGGGACAGGGAATGGCTACACCTTC CASSMGTGNGYTF
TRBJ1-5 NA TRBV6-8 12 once TGTGCCAGCAGGCGGGGGAATCAGCCCCAGCATTTT CASRRGNQPQHF
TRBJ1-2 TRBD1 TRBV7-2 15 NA TGTGCCAGCAGCTTGAATCAGGGACAGGGAGTTGGCTACACCTTC CASSLNQGQGVGYTF
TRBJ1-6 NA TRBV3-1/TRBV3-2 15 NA TGTGCCAGCAGTCGCGGGGGCTCCTATAATTCACCCCTCCACTTT CASSRGGSYNSPLHF
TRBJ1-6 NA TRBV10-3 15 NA TGTGCCATCAGTGAGTCGTCCATTTCTAATTCACCCCTCCACTTT CAISESSISNSPLHF
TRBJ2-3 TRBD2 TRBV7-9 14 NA TGTGCCAGCAGCGCTCTAGCGGGGACAGATACGCAGTATTTT CASSALAGTDTQYF
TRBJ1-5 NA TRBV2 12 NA TGTGCCAGCAGTTCCACAAATCAGCCCCAGCATTTT CASSSTNQPQHF
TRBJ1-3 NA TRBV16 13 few TGTGCCAGCAGCCAACAGTCTGGAAACACCATATATTTT CASSQQSGNTIYF
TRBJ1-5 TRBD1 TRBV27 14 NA TGTGCCAGCAGTTCGGGACAGGCCAATCAGCCCCAGCATTTT CASSSGQANQPQHF
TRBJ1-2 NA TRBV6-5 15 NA TGTGCCAGCAGTTACGGAGAGGGTATCGTCTATGGCTACACCTTC CASSYGEGIVYGYTF
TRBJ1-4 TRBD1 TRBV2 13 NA TGTGCCAGCGGAGGACAGGATAATGAAAAACTGTTTTTT CASGGQDNEKLFF
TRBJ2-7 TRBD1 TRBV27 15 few TGTGCCAGCAGTCTTGTTGGGACAGTACCCTACGAGCAGTACTTC CASSLVGTVPYEQYF
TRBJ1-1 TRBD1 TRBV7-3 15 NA TGTGCCAGCAGCCGGCTGAGGGGGCTGAACACTGAAGCTTTCTTT CASSRLRGLNTEAFF